This TCR beta chain was documented in a study of siplizumab effects on memory and regulatory T cells. Findings and caveats of the study: There was no confirmation of the suppressive function of proliferating Tregs from siplizumab cultures. Roughly 75-96% of proliferating CD4+ or CD8+ clones defied assignment to a naive or memory phenotype. Memory cells seemed less diverse than naive T cells, which seemed major alloresponse contributors.

TCR templates, some 10^5 per sample, were assayed. Data came from immunoSEQ multiplex PCR; TCRdb stores just in-frame clones and leaves some out. The sample lists about 72,000 clones; about 89% were seen once. Regarding this clone: Its antigen is still unknown.

In germline, CDR1 is LNHDA, CDR2 SQIVND (reference sequence). Trimming removed 9 bases from V and 3 bases from J; junction bases left unmatched: 8. This CDR3 has 13 residues. This receptor was obtained from a human donor in good health. The chain is built from TRBV19 and TRBJ2-7, with TRBD1 identical over 7 bases. The sequenced sample was CD8+ T cells sorted from blood. CDR3: CASSPRQGYEQYF. The CDR3 nucleotides read TGTGCCAGCTCCCCCCGACAGGGCTACGAGCAGTACTTC.